This TCR beta chain was observed in a study of blood T cell repertoires in COVID-19. This CDR3 contains 14 residues. Germline CDR1 is SGHRS and CDR2 is YFSETQ. V was pared by 2 bases and J by 6 bases, with 8 bases of the junction left unmatched. Clones were sequenced by immunoSEQ multiplex PCR, and TCRdb holds only the in-frame ones, with some missing. The data show some 380,000 clones, approximately 77% seen once. The chain combines TRBV5-1 with TRBJ2-7, with 7 nucleotides matching TRBD1. Sequenced: peripheral blood. The source of this sequence is a human donor with acute or convalescent COVID-19. The donor label of this sample is uncertain. CDR3 DNA sequence: TGCGCCAGCAGCTTTGACAGGGCCGGCGGCGAGCAGTACTTC. It specifies CASSFDRAGGEQYF.